The 17 T cell receptor beta chains presented below share a single source sample, sequenced in a study of blood T cell repertoires in COVID-19 (dated by TCRdb to the early 2020s). The library was obtained by the immunoSEQ multiplex PCR assay. TCRdb stores this immuneACCESS table with in-frame sequences only. Part of the clones is absent; in the studies checked, under half of the shortfall reflects unresolved V genes, and no reason is known for the rest. The sample table holds 150,000 or so clones, of which 76% were seen once. 4.5% to 5% of the sample goes to the ten largest clones. Sequenced sample: peripheral blood. The source of these receptors is an elderly woman with active or convalescent COVID-19.

V usage is TRBV5-1 and J usage is TRBJ2-3, with 8 positions matching TRBD2. CDR3 length equals 16 residues. From germline, CDR1 is SGHRS and CDR2 YFSETQ. Trimming cost V 0 bases and J 2 bases; bases outside gene matches: 5. CDR3 DNA: TGCGCCAGCAGCTTGGTGGCGGGGGGAGTCACAGATACGCAGTATTTT. It yields the protein CASSLVAGGVTDTQYF.

The CDR3 DNA reads TGTGCCAGCAGCTTAGTCCCTAGCGGGGCGGTATCCGATACGCAGTATTTT. Its translation is CASSLVPSGAVSDTQYF. The rearrangement uses TRBV7-2 and TRBJ2-3; 9 bases are shared with TRBD2. The CDR3 runs 17 residues. V lost 1 base, J lost 6 bases, and 11 bases stayed unmatched. CDR1 SGHTA and CDR2 FQGNSA come from the germline V gene.

The chain uses TRBV30 and TRBJ2-3; tentatively, D is TRBD1 (5 bases). In germline, CDR1 is GTSNPN, CDR2 SVGIG (reference sequence). The V end lost 3 bases, the J end lost 3 bases, and 10 bases lay between the germline ends. The CDR3 is 13 amino acids. The DNA for the CDR3 is TGTGCCTGGAGGCAGGGTGGGACAGATACGCAGTATTTT. It encodes CAWRQGGTDTQYF.

The table lists this clone with many counts. The rearrangement links TRBV4-3 to TRBJ2-1; 7 bases line up with TRBD2. The V gene's germline CDR1 is LGHNA and CDR2 YSLEER. This CDR3 is built from 19 residues. Trimming at V came to 0 bases and at J to 5 bases, leaving 16 bases not matched to a gene. DNA of the CDR3: TGCGCCAGCAGCCAAGATTTCGGACTAGACAGCCTTCTGGACAATGAGCAGTTCTTC. Translated, it gives CASSQDFGLDSLLDNEQFF.

This clone has only one observation. V is TRBV10-2 and J is TRBJ2-3; TRBD2 matches 8 bases. The CDR3 contains 15 residues. The ends lost 6 bases at V and 1 base at J; junction bases unmatched: 6. From germline, CDR1 is WSHSY and CDR2 SAAADI. This chain's CDR3 is CASSEWRGGTDTQYF. As DNA, the CDR3 is TGCGCCAGCAGCGAATGGCGGGGGGGCACAGATACGCAGTATTTT.

This clone appeared a single time. V gene TRBV28 combines with J gene TRBJ1-2; 8 nucleotides line up with TRBD1. Losses at the gene ends were 7 bases for V and 4 bases for J; bases not matched to a gene: 17. The CDR3 is 17 residues long. CDR1 MDHEN and CDR2 SYDVKM come from the germline V gene. The CDR3 reads CASNSEHTGQGSYGYTF. The CDR3 coding sequence is TGTGCCAGCAATTCGGAACACACCGGACAGGGATCCTATGGCTACACCTTC.

The genes are TRBV5-8 and TRBJ1-1; D unclear. Germline V gives CDR1 SGHTS, CDR2 YDEGEE. V was pared by 0 bases and J by 4 bases, with 10 bases between. The CDR3 spans 14 residues. The CDR3 bases are TGTGCCAGCAGCTTGGAGGGAGGGAGCACTGAAGCTTTCTTT. Protein product: CASSLEGGSTEAFF.

The chain employs TRBV5-1 and TRBJ1-1; D is perhaps TRBD1 (5 bases). Germline V gives CDR1 SGHRS, CDR2 YFSETQ. V dropped 4 bases and J dropped 3 bases, with 13 bases sitting between them. The CDR3 loop spans 14 amino acids. The CDR3 region has the DNA TGCGCCAGCAGCCCAGGGACTTCGCACACTGAAGCTTTCTTT. It codes for CASSPGTSHTEAFF.

The chain recombines TRBV5-4 with TRBJ2-3; 9 nucleotides agree with TRBD2. This CDR3 is 15 amino acids long. Looked up from germline, CDR1 is SGHNT and CDR2 is YYREEE (reference sequence). V was pared by 4 bases and J by 0 bases, with 3 bases of the junction left unmatched. The CDR3 bases are TGTGCCAGCAGCCTAGCGGGAACTAGCACAGATACGCAGTATTTT. Translation: CASSLAGTSTDTQYF. Using reference TRBV5-4 and TRBJ2-3 for the parts outside the CDR3, the full variable domain is ETGVTQSPTHLIKTRGQQVTLRCSSQSGHNTVSWYQQALGQGPQFIFQYYREEENGRGNFPPRFSGLQFPNYSSELNVNALELDDSALYLCASSLAGTSTDTQYFGPGTRLTVL.

V is TRBV15 and J is TRBJ1-5; TRBD1 matches at 11 bases. Trimming cost V 5 bases and J 5 bases; bases outside gene matches: 5. This CDR3 spans 15 amino acids. Looked up from germline, CDR1 is LNHNV and CDR2 is YYDKDF (reference sequence). CDR3 loop: CATSPGTGGYQPQHF. DNA of the CDR3: TGTGCCACCAGCCCTGGGACAGGGGGATATCAGCCCCAGCATTTT.

This chain links TRBV14 with TRBJ2-5, with 8 bases aligning to TRBD1. Germline CDR1 is SGHDN and CDR2 is FVKESK. V gave up 5 bases and J gave up 6 bases; unmatched junction bases: 8. CDR3 length: 14 amino acids. Here the CDR3 reads CASSNPGGAKTQYF. The CDR3 DNA sequence: TGTGCCAGCAGCAACCCAGGGGGCGCAAAGACCCAGTACTTC.

This clone was observed a few times. V is TRBV6-5 and J is TRBJ1-1, with D hard to call. This CDR3 contains 16 residues. Germline V gene lookup returns CDR1 MNHEY and CDR2 SVGAGI. V shed 2 bases and J shed 1 base, with 14 bases lying between them. The CDR3 loop is CASSYRWRVPNTEAFF. CDR3 coding DNA: TGTGCCAGCAGTTACCGTTGGAGGGTTCCGAACACTGAAGCTTTCTTT.

J is TRBJ2-2 and V is TRBV9; 8 bases are shared with TRBD2. V shed 3 bases, J shed 3 bases, and the junction held 16 bases outside the gene matches. The CDR3 sequence is 19 residues long. Germline CDR1 and CDR2: SGDLS and YYNGEE. The CDR3 here is CASSALASGGGPYTGELFF. In DNA, the CDR3 is TGTGCCAGCAGCGCTCTAGCCTCCGGCGGGGGGCCGTACACCGGGGAGCTGTTTTTT.

V and J are TRBV5-1 and TRBJ2-7, with D possibly being TRBD1 (6 bases). The CDR3 contains 16 residues. Trimming took off 4 bases at V and 0 bases at J, with 17 bases between the two ends. CDR1 is SGHRS and CDR2 is YFSETQ in the germline V gene. CDR3 residues: CASSTGGQLSSYEQYF. The CDR3 nucleotides are TGCGCCAGCAGCACCGGAGGACAGTTAAGCTCCTACGAGCAGTACTTC.

This chain joins TRBV10-2 and TRBJ2-7; D is possibly TRBD2 (6 bases). Deletions cut 5 bases from V and 2 bases from J, with 10 bases between. Germline CDR1 and CDR2: WSHSY and SAAADI. The CDR3 covers 13 residues. In DNA, the CDR3 is TGCGCCAGCAGTTGGGGGGAAGCCTACGAGCAGTACTTC. This translates into CASSWGEAYEQYF.

The V and J genes are TRBV5-5 and TRBJ2-1, with 14 bases aligning to TRBD2. Germline V gene sequence: CDR1 SGHKS, CDR2 YYEKEE (reference sequence). The CDR3 runs 15 residues. The V segment lost 4 bases and the J segment 3 bases; nucleotides outside the gene matches: 0. DNA of the CDR3: TGTGCCAGCAGCGGGACTAGCGGGGGCTACAATGAGCAGTTCTTC. This gives the protein CASSGTSGGYNEQFF.

This chain joins TRBV12-3 or TRBV12-4 and TRBJ1-4; D possibly corresponds to TRBD1 (6 bases). Trimming removed 9 bases from V and 10 bases from J, with 15 bases in between. The CDR3 loop spans 12 amino acids. DNA of the CDR3: TGTGCCAGTCACAGGGAAGGCGGAAAACTGTTTTTT. Translated: CASHREGGKLFF.